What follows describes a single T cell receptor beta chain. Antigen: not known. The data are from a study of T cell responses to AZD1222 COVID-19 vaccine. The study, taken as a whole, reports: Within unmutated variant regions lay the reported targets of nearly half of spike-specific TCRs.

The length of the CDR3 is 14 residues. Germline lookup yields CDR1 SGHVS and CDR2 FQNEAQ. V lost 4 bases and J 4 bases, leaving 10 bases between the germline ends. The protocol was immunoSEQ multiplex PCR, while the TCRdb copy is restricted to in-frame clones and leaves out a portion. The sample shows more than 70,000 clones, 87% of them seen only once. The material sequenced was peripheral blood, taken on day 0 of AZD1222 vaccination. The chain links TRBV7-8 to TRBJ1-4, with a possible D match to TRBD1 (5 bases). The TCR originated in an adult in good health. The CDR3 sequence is CASSSGLFNEKLFF. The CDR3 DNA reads TGTGCCAGCAGCTCGGGACTTTTTAATGAAAAACTGTTTTTT.